This T cell receptor beta chain derives from a study of blood T cell repertoires in COVID-19. Turning to the study itself: Researchers got acute and convalescent COVID-19 samples from the United States, Italy and Spain.

The study recruited people aged 18 to 89 years across more than 20 US areas. Cohorts were determined from participant-reported clinical history. The CDR3 extends over 17 amino acids. Between the trimmed V and J ends, which lost 1 base and 2 bases, there was a span of 14 bases. Looked up from germline, CDR1 is SGHVS and CDR2 is FQNEAQ. The table lists this clone with a count of one. Per the original methods: Reference gene primer amplification in the assay estimated nucleated cell counts. Method: immunoSEQ multiplex PCR; TCRdb's copy keeps in-frame clones and lacks some. V and J calls and clone size are given by that table; D and trimming were obtained from the DNA. The table records a few hundred thousand clones, roughly 80% of them present only once.

Sequences were obtained from PBMCs or T cells enriched from blood (not recorded which). This TCR was sampled from a young man with acute COVID-19. The rearrangement links TRBV7-8 to TRBJ1-4; TRBD1 might be the D (6 bases). CDR3 in DNA: TGTGCCAGCAGCTTAGGGGGGCTAGGGTTTACTAATGAAAAACTGTTTTTT. Amino acid sequence: CASSLGGLGFTNEKLFF.